This T cell receptor (beta chain) was sequenced for a study of blood T cell repertoires in COVID-19 (dated by TCRdb to about 2020). A note on the overall study: Samples covering the acute and convalescent phases of COVID-19 were provided by collaborators in the United States, Italy and Spain. Subjects who had been exposed to COVID-19, were actively infected with it, or had recovered from it provided the deeply sampled blood TCRbeta repertoires that made up the dataset. Where available, HLA class I and class II types were obtained from metadata supplied by the sample provider rather than from assay-based typing. Nearly every sample came with metadata listing a de-identified subject ID, COVID-19 status, age in years and sex. The repertoires were released in a freely available public database intended as a resource for research on the immune response to SARS-CoV-2. The samples were drawn from two sources: the first 160 participants of the ongoing ImmuneRACE study, and over 1,000 subjects contributed by 6 global collaborators. The prospective study material was composed of cDNA or gDNA derived from T cells, B-cell-depleted T cells, or PBMCs. Findings and caveats that apply to the study as a whole: Clinical and demographic metadata were provided uncurated, with the amount varying by source and participant.

TCRbeta CDR3 regions were amplified from genomic DNA using the immunoSEQ Assay, a bias-controlled multiplex PCR. The study's own analysis went as follows. Within the assay, amplification of reference gene primers was used to estimate how many nucleated cells each sample contained. To quantify the absolute abundance of each unique TCRbeta CDR3 rearrangement, sequence reads were collapsed and filtered. For each sample, productive Simpson clonality was calculated by taking the square root of Simpson's diversity index across productive rearrangements. In its TCRdb copy, this immuneACCESS table keeps in-frame sequences only and misses some clones. Where compared with another copy, unresolved V genes explain less than half of these, and the others have no known cause. V, J and clone size reflect that table, while D and trimming were determined from the DNA. The sample has a few hundred thousand clones on record, roughly 83% of them singletons. The ten biggest clones cover 1.5% to 2% of the sample.

The germline V gene (reference sequence) sets CDR1 to LGHDT and CDR2 to YNNKEL. The germline V and J ends show losses of 1 base and 8 bases respectively, and no gene match explains 12 bases of the junction. From the cysteine through the phenylalanine, the CDR3 covers 16 amino acids. The sequence is cut down to CDR3 DNA, 48 bases in frame from base 1. The collaborating institutions used their own protocols to collect whole blood in K2EDTA tubes. For TCRbeta analysis, collaborators shipped samples in one of three forms: frozen whole blood, isolated PBMCs, or DNA extracted from either of those sample types. About this clone: Its antigen has not been determined. No much larger clone exists at a distance of one base, and base qualities are not known.

What was sequenced was peripheral blood. This chain joins TRBV3-1 (or the pseudogene TRBV3-2) to TRBJ1-2; the central 8 bases match TRBD1. The receptor comes from a woman aged 50 to 65 with acute or convalescent COVID-19. The bases read TGTGCCAGCAGCCAAGTTTCCGGTCAGGGGGCGAGAGGCTACACCTTC. It encodes CASSQVSGQGARGYTF.